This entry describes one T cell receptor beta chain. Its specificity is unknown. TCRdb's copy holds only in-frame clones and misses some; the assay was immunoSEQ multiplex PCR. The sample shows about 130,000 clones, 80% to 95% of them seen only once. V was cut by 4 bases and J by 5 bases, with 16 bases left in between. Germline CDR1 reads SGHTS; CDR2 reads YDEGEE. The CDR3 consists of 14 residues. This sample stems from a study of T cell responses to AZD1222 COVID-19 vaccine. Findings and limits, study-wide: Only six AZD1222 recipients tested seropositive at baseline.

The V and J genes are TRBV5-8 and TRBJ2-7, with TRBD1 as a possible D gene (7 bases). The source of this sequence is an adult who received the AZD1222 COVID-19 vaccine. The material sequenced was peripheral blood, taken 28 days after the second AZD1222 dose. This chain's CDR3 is CASSAGRTGHEQYF. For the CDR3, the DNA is TGTGCCAGCAGCGCGGGACGGACAGGCCACGAGCAGTACTTC. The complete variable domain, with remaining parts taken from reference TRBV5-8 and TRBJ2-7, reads EAGVTQSPTHLIKTRGQQATLRCSPISGHTSVYWYQQALGLGLQFLLWYDEGEERNRGNFPPRFSGRQFPNYSSELNVNALELEDSALYLCASSAGRTGHEQYFGPGTRLTVT.